Below, one T cell receptor beta chain is given with its context. Its target is not known. With 3 bases removed from V and 4 bases from J, the gap between germline ends came to 13 bases. CDR3 size: 14 residues. This record comes from a study of T cells after yellow fever vaccination. Study outcomes and limitations: FACS-sorted repertoires could contain abundant clonotypes contaminating from the bulk population. The study re-detected most primary-vaccination clones after the booster (96% CD4, approximately 88% CD8). Clonotypes appearing in both CD4 and CD8 compartments existed, and their share was small. Weaker overall was a secondary response that nonetheless peaked faster, on day 5 versus 15.

TCRdb independently ran MiXCR on the 5' RACE reads; one entry per CDR3 protein. The sample has approximately 600,000 distinct CDR3 sequences, around 12% seen once. The clonotype was recovered from a young man who received the YFV17D yellow fever vaccine. The specimen comprised PBMCs, sampled on the day of the yellow fever booster vaccination. The J gene is TRBJ2-7, the V gene TRBV12-3 or TRBV12-4, with a tentative D call TRBD2 (6 bases). The CDR3: CASSLGGNEYEQYF. The CDR3 region has the DNA TGTGCCAGCAGTTTGGGCGGGAACGAATACGAGCAGTACTTC.